The clone carrying this TCR beta chain was counted once. Its matching antigen is unknown. CD45RO-negative CD8 cells positively selected for CCR7 made up the naive population, which excluded terminally differentiated effector memory CD45RA+ cells. None of the donors, who were healthy HIV-negative adults, had recently had acute infections or vaccinations. Assay used: immunoSEQ multiplex PCR; TCRdb lists only in-frame clones, some missing. The sample comprises millions of clones, less than 95% of which are singletons, and 0.9% to 1.4% rests with the top ten. The CDR3 is made up of 15 amino acids. V shed 1 base and J 2 bases; nucleotides not matched to a gene: 4. The germline V gene has CDR1 LNHNV and CDR2 YYDKDF (reference sequence). This record comes from a study of shared clonotypes between healthy human individuals. Study results and caveats: The authors sampled blood alone, and tissue repertoires likely differ.

The receptor was isolated from a man younger than 35 in good health. The chain couples TRBV15 to TRBJ2-5, with 7 bases aligning to TRBD2. The sample comprised naive CD8+ T cells sorted from blood. The CDR3 reads CATSRGRGMQETQYF. CDR3 sequence (DNA): TGTGCCACCAGCAGAGGGCGGGGGATGCAAGAGACCCAGTACTTC.